This paragraph covers one T cell receptor beta chain sequence. Antigen specificity is unknown. From germline, CDR1 is LGHNA and CDR2 YSLEER. The trim removed 1 base at V and 5 bases at J, leaving 0 bases unmatched. The CDR3 extends over 14 amino acids. Data came from immunoSEQ multiplex PCR; TCRdb stores just in-frame clones and leaves some out. The sample lists fewer than 65,000 clones, about four fifths occurring once. The data originate from a study of OX40 agonist ivuxolimab in advanced cancers. About the research overall: Ivuxolimab was administered intravenously to patients at 0.01 to 10 mg/kg every 2 weeks. A mean age of roughly 62 years, range roughly 23 to 85, was recorded, and approximately 85% were male.

No patient had autoimmune disease or received systemic immunosuppression. Findings and caveats of the study: In the 0.1 to 3.0 mg/kg range, CD4+ and CD8+ blood T cells had expanded clonally by week 6.

The chain links TRBV4-3 to TRBJ2-5, with 11 bases aligning to TRBD1. Material: CD4+ or CD8+ T cells sorted from blood, obtained in a trial of the OX40 agonist ivuxolimab. The clonotype originates from an adult with an advanced solid tumor such as melanoma, head and neck, liver or kidney cancer. Written as DNA, the CDR3 is TGCGCCAGCAGCCAAGGGACAGGGGGCGAGACCCAGTACTTC. Its protein product is CASSQGTGGETQYF.